The clone carrying this T cell receptor beta chain was counted a single time. The antigen is not known. This sample is drawn from a study of T-cell memory formation after mild COVID-19. Turning to the study itself: Clusters of TCRs were largely donor specific.

V dropped 6 bases and J dropped 2; count of bases not matched to a gene: 4. The CDR3 extends over 13 amino acids. CDR1 is DFQATT and CDR2 is SNEGSKA in the germline V gene (reference sequence). It was 5'RACE with constant-segment primers that produced the TCR alpha and TCR beta cDNA libraries, which carried sample barcodes and UMIs. TCRdb processed the 5' RACE reads anew with MiXCR; each CDR3 protein has one entry. The table includes over 70,000 distinct CDR3 sequences, approximately 13% detected once. Notes on the study in general: Clones contracting over day 15 to 85 were CD4/CD8 balanced, with later expanders leaning CD4+.

The chain couples TRBV20-1 to TRBJ2-1, with 7 bases that match TRBD2. The sequencing sample was made of PBMCs or a T cell subset sorted from them (not recorded which). The source is an adult woman who had mild COVID-19 (a few samples of this study predate the infection). Cell type and time point are not known. The CDR3 is CSAREEPYNEQFF. In DNA, the CDR3 is TGCAGTGCCCGGGAGGAACCCTACAATGAGCAGTTCTTC.